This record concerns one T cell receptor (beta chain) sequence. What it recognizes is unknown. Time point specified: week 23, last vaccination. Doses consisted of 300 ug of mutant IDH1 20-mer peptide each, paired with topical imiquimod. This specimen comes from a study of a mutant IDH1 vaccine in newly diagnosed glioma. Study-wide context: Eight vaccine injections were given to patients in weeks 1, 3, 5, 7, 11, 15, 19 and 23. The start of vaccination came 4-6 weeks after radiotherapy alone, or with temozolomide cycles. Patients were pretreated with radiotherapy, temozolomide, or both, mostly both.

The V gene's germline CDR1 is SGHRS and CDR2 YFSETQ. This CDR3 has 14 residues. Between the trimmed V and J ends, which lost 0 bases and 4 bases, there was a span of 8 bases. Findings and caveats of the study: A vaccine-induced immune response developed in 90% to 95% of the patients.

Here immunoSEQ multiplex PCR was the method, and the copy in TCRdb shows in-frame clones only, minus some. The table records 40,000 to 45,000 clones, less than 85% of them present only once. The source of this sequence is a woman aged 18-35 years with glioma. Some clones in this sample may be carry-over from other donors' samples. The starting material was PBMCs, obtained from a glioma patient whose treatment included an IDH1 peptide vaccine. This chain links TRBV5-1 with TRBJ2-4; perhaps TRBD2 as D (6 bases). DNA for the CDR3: TGCGCCAGCAGCTTGGAGGGACTTAAAAACATTCAGTACTTC. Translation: CASSLEGLKNIQYF.